A selection of T cell receptor beta chains follows, all from one sample in a study. TCRdb fed the 5' RACE reads into MiXCR, producing one record per CDR3 protein. The table records approximately 53,000 distinct CDR3 sequences, more than 25% of them present only once. Sequencing was done on a sample of tumor-infiltrating memory CD4+ T cells sorted from the breast tumor. Every receptor here comes from a female donor with breast cancer. The CDR3 runs from the conserved cysteine through the conserved F or W. D genes are given only for firm matches. Some rows mark clone size as missing; the rest say once, few, many or name a class of expanded clone.

DNA,CDR3,size,J,V,D
TGTGCCAGCAGCCCGGGCCCCCGGACCACGCAGTATTTT,CASSPGPRTTQYF,few,TRBJ2-3,TRBV12-3/TRBV12-4,-
TGTGCCAGCATCCCGGGACAGGGTACCCACGAGCAGTACTTC,CASIPGQGTHEQYF,-,TRBJ2-7,TRBV6-1,TRBD1
TGTGCCAGCAGCACCACCGTCAACATGGGCTACGAGCAGTACTTC,CASSTTVNMGYEQYF,few,TRBJ2-7,TRBV12-3/TRBV12-4,-
TGTGCCAGCAGCGCGCGGGCCTTGGATGGCTACACCTTC,CASSARALDGYTF,-,TRBJ1-2,TRBV7-9,-
TGTGCCAGCAGACCGCTATTCAGGGATTCACCCCTCCACTTT,CASRPLFRDSPLHF,few,TRBJ1-6,TRBV6-5,-
TGTGCCACAAATAGCGGGAGTGCGGCGGGTGAGCAGTTCTTC,CATNSGSAAGEQFF,-,TRBJ2-1,TRBV6-6,TRBD2
TGTGCCAGCAATTCGGCCGGAGACACCGGGGAGCTGTTTTTT,CASNSAGDTGELFF,-,TRBJ2-2,TRBV28,-
TGCGCCAGCAGCTTGGGGGGACACTCAAACTATGGCTACACCTTC,CASSLGGHSNYGYTF,-,TRBJ1-2,TRBV5-1,-
TGTGCCAGCAGCCCGTCCCAAGGGGTCATTTACGAGCAGTACTTC,CASSPSQGVIYEQYF,-,TRBJ2-7,TRBV12-3/TRBV12-4,-
TGTGCCAGCAGTGAAAGTCGGGCAGCCTATGGCTACACCTTC,CASSESRAAYGYTF,few,TRBJ1-2,TRBV6-1,-
TGCGCCAGCAGCGAGCCCGGGACAGGGCTAGAAGCTTTCTTT,CASSEPGTGLEAFF,few,TRBJ1-1,TRBV5-1,TRBD1
TGTGCCAGCAGGCAGGGACAGGGGTCCACCTACGAGCAGTACTTC,CASRQGQGSTYEQYF,-,TRBJ2-7,TRBV6-5,TRBD1
TGTGCCAGCAGAGATTCACTAGTTTACGGGGAGCTGTTTTTT,CASRDSLVYGELFF,-,TRBJ2-2,TRBV28,-
TGCGCCAGCAGCTTTCAAACTAGCGGGAGGGCCACGGATACGCAGTATTTT,CASSFQTSGRATDTQYF,few,TRBJ2-3,TRBV5-1,TRBD2
TGTGCCAGCTCAAGAGGACAGGGCCTAGAGACCCAGTACTTC,CASSRGQGLETQYF,-,TRBJ2-5,TRBV18,TRBD1
TGCAGTGCTGGTAAGGGGGGGATGAACACTGAAGCTTTCTTT,CSAGKGGMNTEAFF,-,TRBJ1-1,TRBV20-1,-
TGCGCCAGCAGCTTCGACAGGACCGAGCAGTACTTC,CASSFDRTEQYF,-,TRBJ2-7,TRBV5-1,-
TGTGCCAGCAGGCCCTCCGGGAACACTGAAGCTTTCTTT,CASRPSGNTEAFF,-,TRBJ1-1,TRBV6-2/TRBV6-3,-
TGTGCCACCGCTTATAGCGGTGGGAGTCGTCAGCCCCAGCATTTT,CATAYSGGSRQPQHF,-,TRBJ1-5,TRBV15,-
TGTGCCAGCAGCTTTTATGGTGGGGCCAACGTCCTGACTTTC,CASSFYGGANVLTF,-,TRBJ2-6,TRBV5-6,-
TGTGCCACCTCCCCCAGGCGGGACGAGCAGTACTTC,CATSPRRDEQYF,-,TRBJ2-7,TRBV10-3,-